Following are 26 T cell receptor beta chains from one sample sequenced in a study of T cells in Graves' hyperthyroidism and ophthalmopathy. Researchers amplified the TCR beta CDR3 regions from RNA transcripts. HTBI primers were the set used in a first-round RT-PCR of the TCR CDR3. From the multiplex PCR reads, TCRdb called clonotypes with MiXCR, one entry per CDR3 protein. Among 390,000 or so distinct CDR3 sequences listed, approximately 14% were seen once. The sequencing input was blood. These TCRs come from a man between 18 and 35 years old with Graves' ophthalmopathy.

There are many counts of this clonotype. This chain links TRBV3-1 with TRBJ2-5; 10 bases are shared with TRBD2. Germline V gene lookup returns CDR1 LGHDT and CDR2 YNNKEL (reference sequence). CDR3 length: 16 residues. Trimming cost V 3 bases and J 3 bases; bases outside gene matches: 7. DNA for the CDR3: TGTGCCAGCAGCCACCGGACTAGCGGATTCAAAGAGACCCAGTACTTC. Translating it yields CASSHRTSGFKETQYF.

This clonotype was recorded many times. CDR3 in amino acids: CSAVGGGNQPQHF. In DNA, the CDR3 is TGCAGTGCTGTGGGGGGGGGCAATCAGCCCCAGCATTTT. The chain links TRBV20-1 to TRBJ1-5; D might be TRBD1 (5 bases). The V gene's germline CDR1 is DFQATT and CDR2 SNEGSKA (reference sequence). V gave up 5 bases and J gave up 2 bases, with 10 bases separating them. The CDR3 totals 13 residues.

J is TRBJ2-5 and V is TRBV6-5; TRBD1 matches at 7 bases. Germline V gene data show CDR1 as MNHEY and CDR2 as SVGAGI. The V segment lost 0 bases and the J segment 2 bases; nucleotides outside the gene matches: 3. This CDR3 region has 15 residues. The chain's CDR3 is CASSYSTGEQETQYF. As DNA, the CDR3 is TGTGCCAGCAGTTACTCCACAGGGGAACAAGAGACCCAGTACTTC.

This clonotype showed up many times. V gene TRBV11-2 combines with J gene TRBJ2-5; D uncertain. V dropped 5 bases and J dropped 2 bases, with 9 bases sitting between them. Germline V lookup: CDR1 SGHAT, CDR2 FQNNGV. The CDR3 length is 13 residues. CDR3 in amino acids: CASSPSRQETQYF. CDR3 sequence (DNA): TGTGCCAGCAGCCCCTCTAGACAAGAGACCCAGTACTTC.

The V and J genes are TRBV2 and TRBJ1-5; weak D call: TRBD1 (5 bases). CDR3 size: 15 residues. The germline V gene has CDR1 SNHLY and CDR2 FYNNEI. Trimming removed 8 bases at V and 2 bases at J, with 16 bases between. CDR3 coding DNA: TGTGCCAGCGCCCGGGGGGTGGAACGCAATCAGCCCCAGCATTTT. As protein: CASARGVERNQPQHF. Filled out from reference TRBV2 and TRBJ1-5, the complete variable domain reads EPEVTQTPSHQVTQMGQEVILRCVPISNHLYFYWYRQILGQKVEFLVSFYNNEISEKSEIFDDQFSVERPDGSNFTLKIRSTKLEDSAMYFCASARGVERNQPQHFGDGTRLSIL.

This clonotype was recorded a few times. This chain joins TRBV10-2 and TRBJ2-3, with 7 bases aligning to TRBD1. The junction had 5 bases not matched to a gene; V was cut back by 4 bases and J by 1 base. Germline V gene sequence: CDR1 WSHSY, CDR2 SAAADI. CDR3 length equals 15 residues. For the CDR3, the DNA is TGCGCCAGCAGTGTAAGAGGGGGCGGCACAGATACGCAGTATTTT. Its translation: CASSVRGGGTDTQYF.

About this clonotype: Relative to the germline gene, one junction end is altered; a read error may explain this. The chain has TRBV7-6 and TRBJ2-3, with 10 bases fitting TRBD1. The CDR3 length is 15 residues. The germline CDR1 and CDR2 sequences are SGHVS and FNYEAQ. CDR3 protein: CAGSLRDRGTDTQYF. The CDR3 DNA follows: TGTGCCGGCAGCCTGAGGGACAGGGGAACAGATACGCAGTATTTT.

At least ten counts were recorded for this clonotype. This chain connects TRBV12-3 or TRBV12-4 to TRBJ2-3; D gene ambiguous. The V end lost 7 bases, the J end lost 2 bases, and 10 bases lay between the germline ends. This CDR3 comprises 13 residues. Here the CDR3 DNA reads TGTGCCAGCACCCGACTTCTCACAGATACGCAGTATTTT. Translated, it gives CASTRLLTDTQYF.

This clonotype has a count of ten or more. The chain links TRBV27 to TRBJ1-5; possible D gene TRBD1, 5 bases. The CDR3 runs to 16 residues. The germline V and J ends were trimmed by 4 bases and 1 base, with 14 bases remaining between them. Germline V gene lookup returns CDR1 MNHEY and CDR2 SMNVEV (reference sequence). The CDR3 loop is CASSSPSGASNQPQHF. CDR3 nucleotide sequence: TGTGCCAGCAGTTCCCCCTCCGGGGCGAGCAATCAGCCCCAGCATTTT.

The table lists this clonotype with many counts. This chain connects TRBV14 to TRBJ2-7; D remains unclear. The V and J ends lost 2 bases and 2 bases respectively, with 4 bases between them. From germline, CDR1 is SGHDN and CDR2 FVKESK. The CDR3 loop spans 12 amino acids. The CDR3 spells CASSQQPYEQYF. The CDR3 nucleotides read TGTGCCAGCAGCCAACAACCCTACGAGCAGTACTTC.

This clonotype showed up many times. The chain couples TRBV2 to TRBJ2-7; D is undetermined. The V gene's germline CDR1 is SNHLY and CDR2 FYNNEI. The ends were cut back, 2 bases at V and 7 bases at J, with 12 bases in the middle. CDR3 length: 13 amino acids. The CDR3 loop is CASSEWLIQEQYF. Here the CDR3 DNA reads TGTGCCAGCAGTGAATGGCTCATACAGGAGCAGTACTTC. Drawing the rest from reference TRBV2 and TRBJ2-7, the complete variable domain is EPEVTQTPSHQVTQMGQEVILRCVPISNHLYFYWYRQILGQKVEFLVSFYNNEISEKSEIFDDQFSVERPDGSNFTLKIRSTKLEDSAMYFCASSEWLIQEQYFGPGTRLTVT.

This clonotype was counted at least ten times. V usage is TRBV7-3 and J usage is TRBJ2-1; no firm D call. CDR3 size: 11 residues. Trimming removed 2 bases from V and 9 bases from J, with 5 bases in between. The germline V gene has CDR1 SGHTA and CDR2 FQGTGA. CDR3 nucleotides: TGTGCCAGCAGCTTAGGTGGTGAGCAGTTCTTC. This sequence encodes CASSLGGEQFF.

This clonotype was observed many times. The V gene is TRBV7-9, the J gene TRBJ2-5, with TRBD1 matching over 8 bases. V was clipped by 5 bases and J by 2 bases; unmatched bases: 10. This CDR3 comprises 16 residues. CDR1 and CDR2 from the germline V gene are SEHNR and FQNEAQ (reference sequence). The CDR3 sequence: CASSPVVGQEQETQYF. The CDR3 DNA follows: TGTGCCAGCAGCCCGGTGGTGGGACAGGAACAAGAGACCCAGTACTTC. Variable domain in full (rest from reference TRBV7-9 and TRBJ2-5): DTGVSQNPRHKITKRGQNVTFRCDPISEHNRLYWYRQTLGQGPEFLTYFQNEAQLEKSRLLSDRFSAERPKGSFSTLEIQRTEQGDSAMYLCASSPVVGQEQETQYFGPGTRLLVL.

Many counts were recorded for this clonotype. The chain combines TRBV7-9 with TRBJ2-1; tentatively, D is TRBD1 or TRBD2 (6 bases each). The germline gives CDR1 SEHNR, CDR2 FQNEAQ (reference sequence). The CDR3 is 11 amino acids. Trimming removed 5 bases from V and 12 bases from J, with 11 bases in between. The CDR3 here is CASSATGAQFF. The DNA for the CDR3 is TGTGCCAGCAGCGCAACGGGGGCGCAGTTCTTC. Together with reference TRBV7-9 and TRBJ2-1, the CDR3 gives the full variable domain: DTGVSQNPRHKITKRGQNVTFRCDPISEHNRLYWYRQTLGQGPEFLTYFQNEAQLEKSRLLSDRFSAERPKGSFSTLEIQRTEQGDSAMYLCASSATGAQFFGPGTRLTVL.

This clonotype was observed many times. The rearrangement uses TRBV4-1 and TRBJ2-7; TRBD2 matches 9 bases. Trimming removed 2 bases from V and 4 bases from J; junction bases left unmatched: 6. Germline values: CDR1 MGHRA, CDR2 YSYEKL. The CDR3 has 15 residues. The CDR3 spells CASSQISSGTYEQYF. The CDR3 DNA sequence: TGCGCCAGCAGCCAAATATCTAGCGGGACTTACGAGCAGTACTTC.

Regarding this clonotype: Just one base apart from a much larger clone, this may be a read error. The rearrangement joins TRBV6-2 or TRBV6-3 to TRBJ2-7; D unresolved. Germline assignment: CDR1 MNHEY and CDR2 SVGEGT. V lost 2 bases and J 7 bases, leaving 9 bases between the germline ends. This CDR3 comprises 12 residues. Here the CDR3 reads CASSYPEYEQYF. The CDR3 nucleotides are TGTGCCAGCAGTTACCCGGAGTATGAGCAGTACTTC.

The chain is built from TRBV29-1 and TRBJ1-2; D is uncertain. Trimming cost V 4 bases and J 3 bases, with 9 bases left between them. Germline V gives CDR1 SQVTM, CDR2 ANQGSEA. This CDR3 has 12 amino acids. Here the CDR3 reads CSVGPVDYGYTF. Here the CDR3 DNA reads TGCAGCGTTGGTCCGGTAGACTATGGCTACACCTTC. The entire variable domain, with the rest obtained from reference TRBV29-1 and TRBJ1-2, is as follows: SAVISQKPSRDICQRGTSLTIQCQVDSQVTMMFWYRQQPGQSLTLIATANQGSEATYESGFVIDKFPISRPNLTFSTLTVSNMSPEDSSIYLCSVGPVDYGYTFGSGTRLTVV.

This clonotype was observed at least ten times. In DNA form, the CDR3 reads TGCGCCAGCAGCTCACTACAGGGACTGGAGTACGAGCAGTACTTC. This codes for CASSSLQGLEYEQYF. The chain joins TRBV5-1 to TRBJ2-7; the D gene could be TRBD1 or TRBD2 (6 bases each). Germline V gene data show CDR1 as SGHRS and CDR2 as YFSETQ. This CDR3 contains 15 residues. Trimming stripped 3 bases from V and 4 bases from J, with 17 bases between. The complete variable domain, with remaining parts taken from reference TRBV5-1 and TRBJ2-7, reads KAGVTQTPRYLIKTRGQQVTLSCSPISGHRSVSWYQQTPGQGLQFLFEYFSETQRNKGNFPGRFSGRQFSNSRSEMNVSTLELGDSALYLCASSSLQGLEYEQYFGPGTRLTVT.

The rearrangement joins TRBV6-2 or TRBV6-3 to TRBJ2-3; TRBD1 matches at 8 bases. The CDR3 is 13 amino acids. CDR1 and CDR2 (germline): MNHEY, SVGEGT. J lost 9 bases, V lost 7 bases, and 9 bases had no gene match. DNA for the CDR3: TGTGCCAGCACCCCGGGCCCAGGGGGCACGCAGTATTTT. Amino acids: CASTPGPGGTQYF.

The chain uses TRBV5-5 and TRBJ2-1; D gene unclear. The V end lost 5 bases, the J end lost 12 bases, and 15 bases lay between the germline ends. The CDR3 runs 12 residues. In germline, CDR1 is SGHKS, CDR2 YYEKEE (reference sequence). The CDR3 sequence is CASSPSGEGQFF. The CDR3, as DNA: TGTGCCAGCAGTCCCTCTGGGGAAGGGCAGTTCTTC.

This clonotype was seen repeatedly, ten times or more. The chain is built from TRBV11-2 and TRBJ2-3; 7 bases agree with TRBD2. After removal of 3 bases from V and 7 bases from J, the junction contained 4 bases not matched to a gene. This CDR3 has 13 amino acids. Germline loops: CDR1 SGHAT, CDR2 FQNNGV. CDR3: CASSLGGENTQYF. The CDR3 region has the DNA TGTGCCAGCAGCTTGGGAGGGGAAAATACGCAGTATTTT.

There are many counts of this clonotype. In DNA form, the CDR3 reads TGTGCCAGCAGCTCTCCCCTGACTAGCGTGGTGGAGACCCAGTACTTC. Encoded protein: CASSSPLTSVVETQYF. The chain has TRBV7-9 and TRBJ2-5; 8 nucleotides match TRBD2. Germline V lookup: CDR1 SEHNR, CDR2 FQNEAQ (reference sequence). The CDR3 is made up of 16 amino acids. V was clipped by 4 bases and J by 5 bases; unmatched bases: 12.

This clonotype was seen repeatedly, ten times or more. The V gene is TRBV20-1, the J gene TRBJ2-3, with a weak D call TRBD2 (5 bases). V shed 4 bases and J shed 3 bases, with 23 bases lying between them. The germline V gene has CDR1 DFQATT and CDR2 SNEGSKA (reference sequence). The CDR3 is 17 amino acids. The CDR3 nucleotides are TGCAGTGCTAACGCCACACCCGACACCCCGGGGACAGATACGCAGTATTTT. Translating gives CSANATPDTPGTDTQYF.

This clonotype was counted many times. The CDR3 here is CSARLGLVETQYF. DNA for the CDR3: TGCAGTGCTAGACTTGGTCTTGTGGAGACCCAGTACTTC. The chain links TRBV20-1 to TRBJ2-5; D is ambiguous. The CDR3 sequence is 13 residues long. Germline CDR1 is DFQATT and CDR2 is SNEGSKA (reference sequence). The ends were cut back, 2 bases at V and 5 bases at J, with 12 bases in the middle.

This clonotype was recorded at least ten times. The V call is TRBV27, the J call TRBJ2-3; D ambiguous. From germline, CDR1 is MNHEY and CDR2 SMNVEV (reference sequence). This CDR3 comprises 16 residues. Trimming stripped 5 bases from V and 1 base from J, with 16 bases between. The CDR3 bases are TGTGCCAGCAGTGCCGCCTTAACGACCCGCACAGATACGCAGTATTTT. It yields the protein CASSAALTTRTDTQYF.

The chain is built from TRBV6-1 and TRBJ1-5; the D gene is possibly TRBD1 (5 bases). CDR3 length equals 15 residues. V was pared by 8 bases and J by 0 bases, with 14 bases between. Germline V CDR1 and CDR2: MNHNS, SASEGT. The CDR3 DNA reads TGTGCCAGCGGAGTTGAAGGGGATAGCAATCAGCCCCAGCATTTT. Its protein is CASGVEGDSNQPQHF.